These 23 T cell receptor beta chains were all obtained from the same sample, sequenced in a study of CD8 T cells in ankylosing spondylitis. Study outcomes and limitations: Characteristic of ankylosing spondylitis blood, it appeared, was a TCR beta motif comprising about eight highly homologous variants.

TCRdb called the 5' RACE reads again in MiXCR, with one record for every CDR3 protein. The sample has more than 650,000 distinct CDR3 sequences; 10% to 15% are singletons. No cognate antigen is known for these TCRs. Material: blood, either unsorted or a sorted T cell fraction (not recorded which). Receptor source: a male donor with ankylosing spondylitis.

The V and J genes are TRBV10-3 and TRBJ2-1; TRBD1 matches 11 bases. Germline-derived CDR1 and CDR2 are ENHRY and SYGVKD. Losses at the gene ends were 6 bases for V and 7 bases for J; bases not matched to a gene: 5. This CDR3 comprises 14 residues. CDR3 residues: CAIRSGTGGNEQFF. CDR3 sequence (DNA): TGTGCCATCAGGTCAGGGACAGGGGGAAATGAGCAGTTCTTC.

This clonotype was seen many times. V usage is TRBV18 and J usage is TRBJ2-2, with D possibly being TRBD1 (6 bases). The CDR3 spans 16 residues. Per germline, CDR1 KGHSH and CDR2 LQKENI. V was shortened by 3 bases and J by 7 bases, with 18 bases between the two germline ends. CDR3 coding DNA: TGTGCCAGCTCACCGGATTCAACAGGGTCCGTCGGGGAGCTGTTTTTT. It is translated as CASSPDSTGSVGELFF.

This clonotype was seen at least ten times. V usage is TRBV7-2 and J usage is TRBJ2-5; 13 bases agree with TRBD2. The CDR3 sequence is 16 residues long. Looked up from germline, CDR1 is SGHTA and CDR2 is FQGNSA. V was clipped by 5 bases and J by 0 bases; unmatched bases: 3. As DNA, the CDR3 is TGTGCCAGCAGCGAGACTAGCGGGGGGTACCAAGAGACCCAGTACTTC. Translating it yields CASSETSGGYQETQYF.

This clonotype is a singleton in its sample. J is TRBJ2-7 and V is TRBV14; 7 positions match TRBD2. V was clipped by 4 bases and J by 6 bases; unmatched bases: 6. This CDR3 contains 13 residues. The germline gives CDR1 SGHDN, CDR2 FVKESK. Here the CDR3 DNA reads TGTGCCAGCAGCCTCCGACTAGCTTCCGAGCAGTACTTC. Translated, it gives CASSLRLASEQYF. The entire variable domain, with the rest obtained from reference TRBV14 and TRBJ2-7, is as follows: EAGVTQFPSHSVIEKGQTVTLRCDPISGHDNLYWYRRVMGKEIKFLLHFVKESKQDESGMPNNRFLAERTGGTYSTLKVQPAELEDSGVYFCASSLRLASEQYFGPGTRLTVT.

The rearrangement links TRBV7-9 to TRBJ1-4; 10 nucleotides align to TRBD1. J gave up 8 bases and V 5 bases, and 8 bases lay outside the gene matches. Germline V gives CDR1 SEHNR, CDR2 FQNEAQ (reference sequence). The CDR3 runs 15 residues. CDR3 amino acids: CASSIPGTGVEKLFF. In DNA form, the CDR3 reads TGTGCCAGCAGCATTCCGGGGACAGGGGTAGAAAAACTGTTTTTT. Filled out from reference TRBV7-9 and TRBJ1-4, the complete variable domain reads DTGVSQNPRHKITKRGQNVTFRCDPISEHNRLYWYRQTLGQGPEFLTYFQNEAQLEKSRLLSDRFSAERPKGSFSTLEIQRTEQGDSAMYLCASSIPGTGVEKLFFGSGTQLSVL.

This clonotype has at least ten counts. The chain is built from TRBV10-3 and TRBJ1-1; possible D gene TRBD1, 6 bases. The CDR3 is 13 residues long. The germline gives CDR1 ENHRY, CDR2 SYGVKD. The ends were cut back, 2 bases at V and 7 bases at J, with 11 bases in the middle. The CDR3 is CAISEKGDLEAFF. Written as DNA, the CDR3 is TGTGCCATCAGTGAGAAGGGGGACCTTGAAGCTTTCTTT.

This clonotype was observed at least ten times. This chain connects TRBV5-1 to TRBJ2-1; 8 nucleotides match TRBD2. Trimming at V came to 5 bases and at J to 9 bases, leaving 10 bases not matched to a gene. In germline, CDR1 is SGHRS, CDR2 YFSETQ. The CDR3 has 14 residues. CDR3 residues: CASRRGLGSGEQFF. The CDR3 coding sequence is TGCGCCAGCAGACGGGGACTAGGCTCTGGTGAGCAGTTCTTC.

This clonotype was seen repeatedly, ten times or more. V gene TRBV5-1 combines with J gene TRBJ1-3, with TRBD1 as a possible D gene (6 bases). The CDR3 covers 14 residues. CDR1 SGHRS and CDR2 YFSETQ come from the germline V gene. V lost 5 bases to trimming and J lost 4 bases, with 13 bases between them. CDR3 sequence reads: CASRLQGSGNTIYF. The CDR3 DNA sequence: TGCGCCAGCAGGCTGCAGGGGTCAGGAAACACCATATATTTT.

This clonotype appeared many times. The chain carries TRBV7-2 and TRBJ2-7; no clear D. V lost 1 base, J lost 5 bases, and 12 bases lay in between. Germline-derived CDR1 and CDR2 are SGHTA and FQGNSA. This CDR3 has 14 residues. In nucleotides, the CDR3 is TGTGCCAGCAGCTTAGGAATTGGCCGGGACGAGCAGTACTTC. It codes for CASSLGIGRDEQYF.

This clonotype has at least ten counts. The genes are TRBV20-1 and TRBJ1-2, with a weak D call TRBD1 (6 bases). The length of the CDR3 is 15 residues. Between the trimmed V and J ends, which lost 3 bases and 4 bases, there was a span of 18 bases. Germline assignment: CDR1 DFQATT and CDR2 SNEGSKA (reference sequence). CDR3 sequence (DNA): TGCAGTGCTAGTGCCCGACAAGGGGGGAGCTATGGCTACACCTTC. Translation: CSASARQGGSYGYTF.

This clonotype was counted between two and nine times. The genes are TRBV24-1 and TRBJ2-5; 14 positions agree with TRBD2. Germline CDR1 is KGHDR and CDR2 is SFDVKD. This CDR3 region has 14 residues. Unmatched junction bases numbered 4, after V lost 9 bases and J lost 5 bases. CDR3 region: CATGTSGSSETQYF. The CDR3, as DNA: TGTGCCACCGGGACTAGCGGGAGTAGTGAGACCCAGTACTTC.

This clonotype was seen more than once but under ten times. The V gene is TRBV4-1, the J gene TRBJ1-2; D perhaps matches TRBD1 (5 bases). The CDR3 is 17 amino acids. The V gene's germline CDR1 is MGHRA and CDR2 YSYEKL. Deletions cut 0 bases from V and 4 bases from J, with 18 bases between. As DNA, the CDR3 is TGCGCCAGCAGCCAAGATCCGGGACGGGGATTTCTCTATGGCTACACCTTC. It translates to CASSQDPGRGFLYGYTF.

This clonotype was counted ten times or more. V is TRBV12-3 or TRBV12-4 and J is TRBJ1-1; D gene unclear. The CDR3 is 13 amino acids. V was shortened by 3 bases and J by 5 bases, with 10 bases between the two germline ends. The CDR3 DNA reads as TGTGCCAGCAGTTTGAAGGCCCCTACTGAAGCTTTCTTT. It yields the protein CASSLKAPTEAFF.

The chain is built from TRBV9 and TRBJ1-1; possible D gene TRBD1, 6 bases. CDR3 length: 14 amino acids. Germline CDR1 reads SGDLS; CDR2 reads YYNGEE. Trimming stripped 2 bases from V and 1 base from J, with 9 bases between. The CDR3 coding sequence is TGTGCCAGCAGCGTCCAGGGACAGAACACTGAAGCTTTCTTT. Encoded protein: CASSVQGQNTEAFF.

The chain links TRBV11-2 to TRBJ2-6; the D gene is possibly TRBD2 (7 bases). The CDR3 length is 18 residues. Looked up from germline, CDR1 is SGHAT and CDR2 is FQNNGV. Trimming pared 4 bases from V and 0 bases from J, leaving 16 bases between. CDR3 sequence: CASSSLTGGHSGANVLTF. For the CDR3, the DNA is TGTGCCAGCAGCTCCCTCACGGGGGGCCACTCTGGGGCCAACGTCCTGACTTTC.

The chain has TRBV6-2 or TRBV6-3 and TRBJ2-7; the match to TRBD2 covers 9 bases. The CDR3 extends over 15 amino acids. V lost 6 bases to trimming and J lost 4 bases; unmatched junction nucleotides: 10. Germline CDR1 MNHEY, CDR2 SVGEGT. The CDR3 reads CASRPYLAGAYEQYF. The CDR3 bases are TGTGCCAGCAGACCCTATTTAGCGGGAGCGTACGAGCAGTACTTC.

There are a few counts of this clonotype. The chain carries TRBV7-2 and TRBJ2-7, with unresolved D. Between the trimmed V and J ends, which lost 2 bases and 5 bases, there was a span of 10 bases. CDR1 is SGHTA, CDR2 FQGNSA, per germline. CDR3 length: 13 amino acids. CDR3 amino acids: CASSLRLGNEQYF. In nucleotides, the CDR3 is TGTGCCAGCAGCTTACGTTTAGGGAACGAGCAGTACTTC.

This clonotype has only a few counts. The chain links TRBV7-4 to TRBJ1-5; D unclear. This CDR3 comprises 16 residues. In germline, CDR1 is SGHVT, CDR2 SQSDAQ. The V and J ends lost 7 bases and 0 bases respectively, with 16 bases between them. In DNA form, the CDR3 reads TGTGCCAGCAAAAAACCTCGGTCAGATAGCAATCAGCCCCAGCATTTT. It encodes CASKKPRSDSNQPQHF.

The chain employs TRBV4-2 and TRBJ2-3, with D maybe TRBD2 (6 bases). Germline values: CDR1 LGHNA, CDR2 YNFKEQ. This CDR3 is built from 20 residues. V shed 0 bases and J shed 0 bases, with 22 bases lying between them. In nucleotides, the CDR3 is TGTGCCAGCAGCCAAGAATTTGTTCCGATTGGAGGGGCTAGCACAGATACGCAGTATTTT. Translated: CASSQEFVPIGGASTDTQYF.

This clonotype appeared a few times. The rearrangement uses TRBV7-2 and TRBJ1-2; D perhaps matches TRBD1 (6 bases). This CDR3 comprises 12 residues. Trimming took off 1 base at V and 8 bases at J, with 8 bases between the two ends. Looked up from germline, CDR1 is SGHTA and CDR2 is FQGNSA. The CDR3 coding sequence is TGTGCCAGCAGCTTAGATGGGGGCGGCTACACCTTC. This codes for CASSLDGGGYTF. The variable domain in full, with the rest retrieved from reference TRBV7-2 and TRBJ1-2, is GAGVSQSPSNKVTEKGKDVELRCDPISGHTALYWYRQSLGQGLEFLIYFQGNSAPDKSGLPSDRFSAERTGGSVSTLTIQRTQQEDSAVYLCASSLDGGGYTFGSGTRLTVV.

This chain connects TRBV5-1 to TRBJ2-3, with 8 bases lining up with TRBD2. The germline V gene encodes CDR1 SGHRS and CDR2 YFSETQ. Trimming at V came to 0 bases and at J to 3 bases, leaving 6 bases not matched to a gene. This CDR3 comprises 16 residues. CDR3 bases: TGCGCCAGCAGCTTGGGGTCCGCGGGGGGAACAGATACGCAGTATTTT. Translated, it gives CASSLGSAGGTDTQYF.

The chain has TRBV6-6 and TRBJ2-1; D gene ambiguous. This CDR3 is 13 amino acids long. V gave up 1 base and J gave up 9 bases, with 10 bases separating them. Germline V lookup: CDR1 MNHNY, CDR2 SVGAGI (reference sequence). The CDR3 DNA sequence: TGTGCCAGCAGTTACTATAGAACCGGTGAGCAGTTCTTC. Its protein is CASSYYRTGEQFF.

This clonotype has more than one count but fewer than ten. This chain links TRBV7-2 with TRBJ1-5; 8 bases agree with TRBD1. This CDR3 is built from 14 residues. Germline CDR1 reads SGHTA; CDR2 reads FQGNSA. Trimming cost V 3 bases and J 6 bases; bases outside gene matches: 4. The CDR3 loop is CASSFRQGSQPQHF. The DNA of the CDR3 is TGTGCCAGCAGCTTCCGACAGGGGTCTCAGCCCCAGCATTTT.